Only a few counts were recorded for the clone carrying this T cell receptor beta chain. Antigen: not known. This specimen comes from a study of vaccination and CD4 T cells after COVID-19. Across the study: The control cultures got either a CEFX pool, an HIV-1 Nef pool, or no peptide at all. Study-level results: Early timepoints after natural infection were not analyzed in these convalescent patients.

Cultured CD4+ T cell DNA underwent sequencing with the Oncomine TCR Beta short-read assay. One entry per CDR3 protein, called by TCRdb with MiXCR from the PCR reads. This sample has around 17,000 distinct CDR3 sequences, with roughly 50% found just once. Time point indicated: late sampling 161 to 241 days after vaccination in a few convalescent patients. The treatment is: roughly 10-day PBMC culture with coronavirus spike peptide pools or control peptides (ViraFEST assay). Culture conditions combined a few million PBMCs per well with 9 to 10 IU/ml IL-2 and 8.5 to 10 ug/ml peptide pools. Following a culture period (approximately 9 days), negative selection was used to isolate CD4+ T cells. V shed 4 bases, J shed 6 bases, and the junction held 5 bases outside the gene matches. Germline CDR1 and CDR2: MNHEY and SVGAGI. The CDR3 totals 14 residues.

The rearrangement links TRBV6-5 to TRBJ1-5; 8 bases map to TRBD1. The source of this sequence is a human donor who had recovered from COVID-19. Sequenced material: CD4+ T cells from blood, cultured in vitro, taken about 7 months after SARS-CoV-2 vaccination. In nucleotides, the CDR3 is TGTGCCAGCAGTTCCGACAGGGGAGGTCAGCCCCAGCATTTT. It encodes CASSSDRGGQPQHF.